This T cell receptor (beta chain) was found in a study of blood T cell repertoires in COVID-19. As for the study in general: Samples representing acute and convalescent COVID-19 were sourced from the United States, Italy and Spain.

V lost 7 bases, J lost 0 bases, and 5 bases stayed unmatched. The CDR3 is 16 residues long. Germline V lookup: CDR1 SNHLY, CDR2 FYNNEI. The method was immunoSEQ multiplex PCR; TCRdb's version includes in-frame clones alone and lacks a portion of them. The top ten clones hold roughly 4.9% of a sample with around 140,000 clones, approximately 84% of them seen once. This chain joins TRBV2 and TRBJ2-6, with 8 bases lining up with TRBD1. Sequencing was carried out using peripheral blood. The sequence came from a human donor in a cohort sampled during active COVID-19. This CDR3 is CASTGTGHSGANVLTF. CDR3 DNA: TGTGCCAGCACGGGGACAGGCCACTCTGGGGCCAACGTCCTGACTTTC.